What follows is one T cell receptor (beta chain) and its context. The data were taken from a study of T cell changes during pregnancy in multiple sclerosis. Germline V gene lookup returns CDR1 MNHEY and CDR2 SMNVEV (reference sequence). V was clipped by 6 bases and J by 6 bases, with 20 bases between them. The length of the CDR3 is 15 residues. Assay: immunoSEQ multiplex PCR; the TCRdb copy retains only in-frame clones and omits some. The table has about 120,000 clones, roughly 92% seen once. The chain links TRBV27 to TRBJ1-1, with a tentative D call TRBD1 (6 bases). Sequenced here: peripheral blood, sampled in the third trimester of pregnancy. This sequence was found in a female donor with multiple sclerosis, enrolled in a pregnancy study. Here the CDR3 DNA reads TGTGCCAGCAGCATCAACAGGGCCCCCGAGGCTGAAGCTTTCTTT. This codes for CASSINRAPEAEAFF.